A single sample is the source of the 27 T cell receptor beta chains below, sequenced in a study of cytomegalovirus exposure and HLA in healthy donors listed by TCRdb under 2017. The library was produced with the immunoSEQ multiplex PCR assay. A mixture of 60 forward primers for TCR Vbeta segments and 13 reverse primers for TCR Jbeta segments was used in the multiplex PCR. The source is immuneACCESS, and TCRdb retained only in-frame sequences with V and J called. Part of the clones is not carried over; for the studies checked, unresolved V genes explain less than half of this, and the remainder is unexplained. A total of about 170,000 clones appear in this sample, approximately 81% of them only once. More than 0.35% of the sample lies in the top ten. The material sequenced was PBMCs. The receptor set was obtained from a boy aged 2 to 10 in good health and CMV-seronegative.

The V and J genes are TRBV19 and TRBJ1-1; the match to TRBD1 covers 7 bases. J lost 10 bases, V lost 7 bases, and 9 bases had no gene match. CDR3 length: 12 residues. Germline-derived CDR1 and CDR2 are LNHDA and SQIVND (reference sequence). In DNA, the CDR3 is TGTGCCAGTAAAGAAGGGGGCTTGAGAGCTTTCTTT. Its protein product is CASKEGGLRAFF.

The chain uses TRBV5-1 and TRBJ1-1; TRBD1 matches at 7 bases. Trimming removed 4 bases from V and 5 bases from J; junction bases left unmatched: 11. The CDR3 length is 15 residues. Germline CDR1 SGHRS, CDR2 YFSETQ. The chain's CDR3 is CASSPTGIVKTEAFF. The CDR3 region has the DNA TGCGCCAGCAGCCCGACAGGGATTGTAAAAACTGAAGCTTTCTTT.

The J gene is TRBJ2-5, the V gene TRBV7-9, with a weak D call TRBD2 (5 bases). Trimming pared 1 base from V and 1 base from J, leaving 22 bases between. The CDR3 contains 19 residues. The germline CDR1 and CDR2 sequences are SEHNR and FQNEAQ (reference sequence). The CDR3 DNA follows: TGTGCCAGCAGCTTAGGGCGGCTGGCGGGCCCAATCATCCAAGAGACCCAGTACTTC. Protein product: CASSLGRLAGPIIQETQYF.

V gene TRBV5-1 combines with J gene TRBJ2-7, with 9 positions matching TRBD1. Germline V CDR1 and CDR2: SGHRS, YFSETQ. CDR3 length: 14 residues. Trimming at V came to 2 bases and at J to 3 bases, leaving 3 bases not matched to a gene. CDR3 loop: CASSLRQGDYEQYF. In nucleotides, the CDR3 is TGCGCCAGCAGCTTACGACAGGGGGACTACGAGCAGTACTTC.

The rearrangement joins TRBV15 to TRBJ2-7, with TRBD1 matching over 11 bases. The CDR3 loop spans 15 amino acids. V lost 3 bases and J lost 6; bases outside the gene matches: 7. Per the germline V gene, CDR1 is LNHNV and CDR2 is YYDKDF (reference sequence). The CDR3 DNA reads TGTGCCACCAGCAGGGGACAGGGGGAAGACGGCGAGCAGTACTTC. Its protein is CATSRGQGEDGEQYF.

This chain joins TRBV7-9 and TRBJ2-3; 9 bases fit TRBD2. The CDR3 covers 16 residues. Germline V lookup: CDR1 SEHNR, CDR2 FQNEAQ (reference sequence). V shed 5 bases, J shed 0 bases, and the junction held 6 bases outside the gene matches. This CDR3 reads CASSPLAGPSTDTQYF. DNA for the CDR3: TGTGCCAGCAGCCCACTAGCGGGCCCTAGCACAGATACGCAGTATTTT. Complete variable domain (other parts from reference TRBV7-9 and TRBJ2-3): DTGVSQNPRHKITKRGQNVTFRCDPISEHNRLYWYRQTLGQGPEFLTYFQNEAQLEKSRLLSDRFSAERPKGSFSTLEIQRTEQGDSAMYLCASSPLAGPSTDTQYFGPGTRLTVL.

The V call is TRBV19, the J call TRBJ2-7; TRBD2 aligns across 8 bases. The germline gives CDR1 LNHDA, CDR2 SQIVND (reference sequence). The CDR3 has 16 amino acids. The junction had 13 bases not matched to a gene; V was cut back by 7 bases and J by 2 bases. This chain's CDR3 is CASTLSSGVPAYEQYF. CDR3 coding DNA: TGTGCCAGTACTCTAAGTAGCGGGGTTCCCGCCTACGAGCAGTACTTC.

This chain joins TRBV2 and TRBJ2-3, with 8 bases lining up with TRBD2. Germline V gene data show CDR1 as SNHLY and CDR2 as FYNNEI. With V trimmed by 3 bases and J by 7 bases, 3 bases remained unmatched. This CDR3 has 13 residues. CDR3 DNA sequence: TGTGCCAGCAGTGAGACTAGCGTAAATACGCAGTATTTT. Translation: CASSETSVNTQYF.

The table lists this clone with a few counts. V and J are TRBV4-2 and TRBJ2-7; D call uncertain. CDR1 and CDR2 from the germline V gene are LGHNA and YNFKEQ. Between the trimmed V and J ends, which lost 1 base and 2 bases, there was a span of 12 bases. CDR3 length: 15 residues. CDR3 sequence (DNA): TGTGCCAGCAGCCAAGTTTGGGCGAACACCTACGAGCAGTACTTC. Protein: CASSQVWANTYEQYF.

The chain uses TRBV27 and TRBJ2-7; 7 bases line up with TRBD1. V trimming: 3 bases; J trimming: 2 bases; junction bases outside the gene matches: 4. CDR3 length: 14 residues. Germline CDR1 is MNHEY and CDR2 is SMNVEV (reference sequence). DNA of the CDR3: TGTGCCAGCAGTTTTTCGGACAGGCCCTACGAGCAGTACTTC. Its protein product is CASSFSDRPYEQYF.

This clone was seen just once. V is TRBV28 and J is TRBJ1-5; maybe TRBD1 (6 bases). CDR1 and CDR2 from the germline V gene are MDHEN and SYDVKM. Trimming removed 5 bases from V and 2 bases from J, with 16 bases in between. CDR3 length equals 16 residues. The CDR3 loop reads CASSPTGRGRNQPQHF. CDR3 sequence (DNA): TGTGCCAGCAGTCCTACCGGCAGGGGACGCAATCAGCCCCAGCATTTT. The whole variable domain, filled in from reference TRBV28 and TRBJ1-5, reads DVKVTQSSRYLVKRTGEKVFLECVQDMDHENMFWYRQDPGLGLRLIYFSYDVKMKEKGDIPEGYSVSREKKERFSLILESASTNQTSMYLCASSPTGRGRNQPQHFGDGTRLSIL.

This chain uses TRBV15 with TRBJ2-7; maybe TRBD1 (6 bases). In germline, CDR1 is LNHNV, CDR2 YYDKDF (reference sequence). Trimming cost V 1 base and J 3 bases, with 13 bases left between them. The CDR3 is 15 amino acids. CDR3 sequence (DNA): TGTGCCACCAGCAGAGGAGAACAGGGCTACTACGAGCAGTACTTC. As protein: CATSRGEQGYYEQYF.

This chain links TRBV4-1 with TRBJ2-7; TRBD1 aligns across 7 bases. Germline values: CDR1 MGHRA, CDR2 YSYEKL. Losses at the gene ends were 0 bases for V and 2 bases for J; bases not matched to a gene: 4. This CDR3 has 15 residues. CDR3 nucleotide sequence: TGCGCCAGCAGCCAAGATGGGACAGTGACCTACGAGCAGTACTTC. This encodes CASSQDGTVTYEQYF.

This clone has just one count. This chain joins TRBV11-2 and TRBJ1-1; D ambiguous. CDR3 length: 15 amino acids. Trimming took off 3 bases at V and 1 base at J, with 12 bases between the two ends. Germline CDR1 is SGHAT and CDR2 is FQNNGV. The CDR3 region is CASSFDGSWNTEAFF. In DNA form, the CDR3 reads TGTGCCAGCAGCTTTGACGGGAGTTGGAACACTGAAGCTTTCTTT.

The chain uses TRBV11-1 and TRBJ1-1; 9 bases align to TRBD1. Germline CDR1 is SGHAT and CDR2 is FQDESV (reference sequence). J gave up 5 bases and V 5 bases, and 6 bases lay outside the gene matches. This CDR3 region has 14 residues. The CDR3 protein is CASSPGTGYTEAFF. CDR3 DNA: TGTGCCAGCAGCCCCGGGACAGGGTATACTGAAGCTTTCTTT.

The rearrangement uses TRBV12-5 and TRBJ2-3; D not resolved. Germline values: CDR1 LGHNT, CDR2 FRNRAP. The V gene lost 5 bases and the J gene lost 2 bases, with 8 bases spanning the gap. The CDR3 is 13 amino acids. CDR3 DNA sequence: TGTGCTAGTGGTCCGCGACTCACAGATACGCAGTATTTT. Translated: CASGPRLTDTQYF. The complete variable domain, with remaining parts taken from reference TRBV12-5 and TRBJ2-3, reads DARVTQTPRHKVTEMGQEVTMRCQPILGHNTVFWYRQTMMQGLELLAYFRNRAPLDDSGMPKDRFSAEMPDATLATLKIQPSEPRDSAVYFCASGPRLTDTQYFGPGTRLTVL.

This sequence joins TRBV7-9 and TRBJ1-4; TRBD1 is a possible D gene (5 bases). Germline lookup yields CDR1 SEHNR and CDR2 FQNEAQ (reference sequence). The CDR3 has 16 residues. With 5 bases removed from V and 8 bases from J, the gap between germline ends came to 21 bases. The CDR3 DNA reads TGTGCCAGCAGCCCCCCTGGAGGGGCAAGGGGCGAAAAACTGTTTTTT. Residues: CASSPPGGARGEKLFF. Full variable domain (missing parts from reference TRBV7-9 and TRBJ1-4): DTGVSQNPRHKITKRGQNVTFRCDPISEHNRLYWYRQTLGQGPEFLTYFQNEAQLEKSRLLSDRFSAERPKGSFSTLEIQRTEQGDSAMYLCASSPPGGARGEKLFFGSGTQLSVL.

To note about this clone: The junction does not match germline at one end; this may be a read error. J is TRBJ2-7 and V is TRBV4-1; no firm D call. The CDR3 runs to 14 residues. The germline CDR1 and CDR2 sequences are MGHRA and YSYEKL. CDR3 sequence: CASSHTLRRYGQYF. CDR3 sequence (DNA): TGCGCCAGCAGCCACACCCTACGTCGGTACGGGCAGTACTTC.

The V gene is TRBV4-1, the J gene TRBJ1-2; tentatively, D is TRBD1 (5 bases). Per germline, CDR1 MGHRA and CDR2 YSYEKL. The CDR3 spans 14 residues. The V and J ends lost 4 bases and 1 base respectively, with 10 bases between them. The CDR3 DNA reads TGCGCCAGCAGCCCGGGACTTGGTAACTATGGCTACACCTTC. This encodes CASSPGLGNYGYTF.

The chain joins TRBV30 to TRBJ2-7; a weak D match, TRBD1 (6 bases). Per the germline V gene, CDR1 is GTSNPN and CDR2 is SVGIG (reference sequence). With 3 bases removed from V and 2 bases from J, the gap between germline ends came to 11 bases. This CDR3 has 13 residues. CDR3 in DNA: TGTGCCTGGAGAGGACAGCGGCCCTACGAGCAGTACTTC. As protein: CAWRGQRPYEQYF.

The chain has TRBV13 and TRBJ2-1; 13 bases fit TRBD2. This CDR3 spans 15 amino acids. Germline CDR1 is PRHDT and CDR2 is FYEKMQ (reference sequence). With 5 bases clipped from V and 4 bases from J, the junction kept 2 bases outside the gene matches. CDR3 bases: TGTGCCAGCAGCCCGGGACTAGCGGGATACAATGAGCAGTTCTTC. It is translated as CASSPGLAGYNEQFF.

V gene TRBV4-1 combines with J gene TRBJ2-7; D might be TRBD2 (7 bases). The V end lost 1 base, the J end lost 2 bases, and 9 bases lay between the germline ends. CDR3 length: 14 amino acids. CDR1 MGHRA and CDR2 YSYEKL come from the germline V gene. This chain's CDR3 is CASSQGEGAYEQYF. In DNA, the CDR3 is TGCGCCAGCAGCCAAGGGGAGGGGGCCTACGAGCAGTACTTC.

The rearrangement joins TRBV18 to TRBJ2-7, with a tentative D call TRBD1 (7 bases). The CDR3 covers 14 residues. Germline CDR1 reads KGHSH; CDR2 reads LQKENI. The V and J ends lost 2 bases and 7 bases respectively, with 15 bases between them. CDR3 loop: CASSPSGGLGEQYF. The CDR3 DNA sequence: TGTGCCAGCTCACCATCAGGGGGACTGGGGGAGCAGTACTTC.

The chain employs TRBV7-7 and TRBJ2-3, with 7 nucleotides matching TRBD2. Trimming took 2 bases from V and 8 from J; bases not matched to a gene: 7. CDR1 and CDR2 (germline): SSHAT, FNYEAQ (reference sequence). The length of the CDR3 is 14 residues. The CDR3 DNA sequence: TGTGCCAGCAGCTTATCGGCGGGGGAGGTTACGCAGTATTTT. The encoded protein is CASSLSAGEVTQYF.

The chain carries TRBV27 and TRBJ2-7; D call uncertain. This CDR3 is built from 15 residues. Looked up from germline, CDR1 is MNHEY and CDR2 is SMNVEV (reference sequence). The germline V and J ends were trimmed by 5 bases and 2 bases, with 16 bases remaining between them. CDR3 loop: CASSPRHLWTYEQYF. The CDR3 bases are TGTGCCAGCAGTCCAAGACACCTATGGACCTACGAGCAGTACTTC.

The CDR3 region has the DNA TGTGCAAGCCGACTAGCGGCAAACACCGGGGAGCTGTTTTTT. As protein: CASRLAANTGELFF. This rearrangement joins TRBV5-4 to TRBJ2-2; 9 positions match TRBD2. This CDR3 has 14 residues. CDR1 and CDR2 (germline): SGHNT, YYREEE (reference sequence).

The chain is built from TRBV4-1 and TRBJ2-3; D is undetermined. CDR1 and CDR2 from the germline V gene are MGHRA and YSYEKL. The CDR3 is 13 residues long. Trimming removed 2 bases at V and 6 bases at J, with 9 bases between. As DNA, the CDR3 is TGCGCCAGCAGCCAACCTTTTGAGGATACGCAGTATTTT. Translated: CASSQPFEDTQYF.